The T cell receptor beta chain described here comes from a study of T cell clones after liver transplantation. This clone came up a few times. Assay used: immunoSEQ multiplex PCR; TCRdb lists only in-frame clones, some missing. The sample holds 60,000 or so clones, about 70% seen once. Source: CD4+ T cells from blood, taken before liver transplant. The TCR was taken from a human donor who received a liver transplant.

The CDR3 sequence is CASSLEQGAISPLHF. The CDR3 DNA is TGCGCCAGCAGCTTGGAGCAGGGGGCTATTTCACCCCTCCACTTT. The genes are TRBV5-1 and TRBJ1-6, with 8 bases identical to TRBD1. V lost 0 bases, J lost 9 bases, and 5 bases stayed unmatched. Per germline, CDR1 SGHRS and CDR2 YFSETQ. The CDR3 runs 15 residues.